This T cell receptor beta chain originates from a study of blood T cell repertoires in COVID-19. About the research overall: The United States, Italy and Spain were the sources of the acute and convalescent COVID-19 samples. T cells, B-cell-depleted T cells, or PBMCs supplied cDNA or gDNA.

How the authors handled the data: Estimation of nucleated cell counts was performed using reference gene primer amplification. Some clones are missing from TCRdb's copy, which holds only in-frame ones; the method was immunoSEQ multiplex PCR. V, J and clone size are those of that table, while D and trimming were read from the DNA. This table holds 120,000 to 150,000 clones, around four fifths found once. CDR1 MGHDK and CDR2 SYGVNS come from the germline V gene. Trimming removed 1 base from V and 5 bases from J; junction bases left unmatched: 11. The CDR3 runs to 16 residues. The clonotype originates from a woman at least 80 years old with acute or convalescent COVID-19. The J gene is TRBJ2-7, the V gene TRBV25-1, with 7 bases matching TRBD1. Sequenced sample: peripheral blood. In DNA form, the CDR3 reads TGTGCCAGCAGTGAATCGGGCAGGGGGAATGTTCACGAGCAGTACTTC. Amino acid sequence: CASSESGRGNVHEQYF.